Listed here are 26 T cell receptor beta chains from one sample, sequenced in a study of cytomegalovirus exposure and HLA in healthy donors. PCR employed 60 Vbeta and 13 Jbeta primers. Using immunoSEQ multiplex PCR, the repertoire was profiled, and TCRdb retains in-frame clones only, with some absent. The sample contains 140,000 to 150,000 clones, 60% to 85% of which appear only once. The sequenced material came from PBMCs. These receptors were obtained from a middle-aged man in good health and CMV-seropositive.

The CDR3 is CASSFGLHNEQFF. The CDR3, as DNA: TGTGCCAGCAGTTTTGGGCTACACAATGAGCAGTTCTTC. The chain joins TRBV7-3 to TRBJ2-1; the D is unclear. This CDR3 contains 13 residues. CDR1 is SGHTA, CDR2 FQGTGA, per germline. V shed 6 bases and J shed 5 bases, with 11 bases lying between them. Combining the CDR3 with reference TRBV7-3 and TRBJ2-1 gives the whole variable domain GAGVSQTPSNKVTEKGKYVELRCDPISGHTALYWYRQSLGQGPEFLIYFQGTGAADDSGLPNDRFFAVRPEGSVSTLKIQRTERGDSAVYLCASSFGLHNEQFFGPGTRLTVL.

The rearrangement links TRBV28 to TRBJ1-1, with D possibly matching TRBD1 (5 bases). The CDR3 contains 15 residues. CDR1 is MDHEN and CDR2 is SYDVKM in the germline V gene. V was pared by 4 bases and J by 11 bases, with 23 bases between. The CDR3: CASSYPGGTGQTAFF. CDR3 in DNA: TGTGCCAGCAGTTACCCCGGGGGGACGGGCCAAACGGCTTTCTTT.

The chain joins TRBV6-5 to TRBJ2-1, with 14 bases matching TRBD2. V trimming: 4 bases; J trimming: 9 bases; junction bases outside the gene matches: 5. The length of the CDR3 is 15 residues. The germline CDR1 and CDR2 sequences are MNHEY and SVGAGI. The CDR3 is CASSFPTSGRGEQFF. The CDR3, as DNA: TGTGCCAGCAGTTTCCCGACTAGCGGGAGGGGTGAGCAGTTCTTC.

The chain couples TRBV9 to TRBJ1-1, with TRBD1 matching over 10 bases. The CDR3 has 16 amino acids. V lost 3 bases and J lost 5; bases outside the gene matches: 10. The germline V gene has CDR1 SGDLS and CDR2 YYNGEE. The CDR3 DNA is TGTGCCAGCAGCGACCCCAGACAGGGGGCGCGGACTGAAGCTTTCTTT. Protein product: CASSDPRQGARTEAFF.

The chain is built from TRBV28 and TRBJ2-7; possibly TRBD1 for D (6 bases). Trimming removed 7 bases from V and 4 bases from J, with 17 bases in between. CDR3 length: 14 amino acids. Germline assignment: CDR1 MDHEN and CDR2 SYDVKM. The CDR3 nucleotides read TGTGCCAGCATTTCCCGGGACATTAGGTACGAGCAGTACTTC. Translation gives CASISRDIRYEQYF.

This chain links TRBV11-2 with TRBJ1-5; D perhaps matches TRBD1 (5 bases). Trimming took 2 bases from V and 5 from J, leaving 22 bases between them. Germline V gives CDR1 SGHAT, CDR2 FQNNGV. CDR3 size: 18 residues. CDR3 loop: CASSLLPIHQSGDQPQHF. The CDR3 bases are TGTGCCAGCAGCTTACTACCCATCCACCAATCGGGGGATCAGCCCCAGCATTTT.

A few counts support this clone. The V gene is TRBV10-3, the J gene TRBJ1-5, with D possibly being TRBD1 (6 bases). V shed 3 bases and J shed 7 bases, with 19 bases lying between them. Looked up from germline, CDR1 is ENHRY and CDR2 is SYGVKD. The CDR3 is 16 amino acids. The CDR3, as DNA: TGTGCCATCAGTGATGCCCCTCAGGGCAGGGGACAGCCCCAGCATTTT. It is translated as CAISDAPQGRGQPQHF.

The count of this clone is one. V gene TRBV30 combines with J gene TRBJ1-6; a possible D gene is TRBD1 (5 bases). This CDR3 contains 12 residues. The germline gives CDR1 GTSNPN, CDR2 SVGIG (reference sequence). Deletions cut 5 bases from V and 13 bases from J, with 15 bases between. CDR3 protein: CAWGLGQEPLHF. The CDR3 DNA is TGTGCCTGGGGGCTGGGGCAGGAGCCCCTCCACTTT.

The chain has TRBV18 and TRBJ2-5, with a tentative D call TRBD2 (5 bases). CDR3 length equals 14 residues. Trimming removed 3 bases from V and 5 bases from J, with 13 bases in between. The germline CDR1 and CDR2 sequences are KGHSH and LQKENI. The CDR3 DNA sequence: TGTGCCAGCTCACCCGACCAGAGGAGGGAGACCCAGTACTTC. Amino acids: CASSPDQRRETQYF.

This clone appeared a single time. This sequence joins TRBV10-3 and TRBJ2-5; 15 nucleotides match TRBD2. CDR1 and CDR2 (germline): ENHRY, SYGVKD. This CDR3 comprises 13 residues. With V trimmed by 9 bases and J by 7 bases, 3 bases remained unmatched. The CDR3 spells CAMGLAGGGTQYF. For the CDR3, the DNA is TGTGCCATGGGACTAGCGGGAGGAGGGACCCAGTACTTC.

V is TRBV7-2 and J is TRBJ1-1; 10 bases map to TRBD1. This CDR3 has 15 residues. Germline loops: CDR1 SGHTA, CDR2 FQGNSA. Trimming took 1 base from V and 3 from J; bases not matched to a gene: 2. The CDR3 DNA is TGTGCCAGCAGCTTAGTAGGGACAGGGGACACTGAAGCTTTCTTT. Protein: CASSLVGTGDTEAFF.

The chain has TRBV5-4 and TRBJ2-4; D unclear. Germline CDR1 is SGHNT and CDR2 is YYREEE (reference sequence). This CDR3 spans 15 amino acids. Trimming removed 0 bases from V and 1 base from J, with 8 bases in between. The CDR3 region is CASSLGASAKNIQYF. The CDR3, as DNA: TGTGCCAGCAGCTTGGGGGCGTCCGCCAAAAACATTCAGTACTTC.

The chain uses TRBV2 and TRBJ2-1, with D unresolved. The germline V gene encodes CDR1 SNHLY and CDR2 FYNNEI. Trimming shortened V by 7 bases and J by 12 bases, and 13 bases separated the two germline ends. This CDR3 contains 11 residues. DNA for the CDR3: TGTGCCAGCACTACCGATCGGGTGCAGTTCTTC. Protein sequence: CASTTDRVQFF. Together with reference TRBV2 and TRBJ2-1, the CDR3 gives the full variable domain: EPEVTQTPSHQVTQMGQEVILRCVPISNHLYFYWYRQILGQKVEFLVSFYNNEISEKSEIFDDQFSVERPDGSNFTLKIRSTKLEDSAMYFCASTTDRVQFFGPGTRLTVL.

This clone has more than one count but fewer than ten. The chain combines TRBV5-1 with TRBJ1-1, with D unresolved. The CDR3 covers 14 residues. V was pared by 3 bases and J by 1 base, with 10 bases between. The germline gives CDR1 SGHRS, CDR2 YFSETQ. In nucleotides, the CDR3 is TGCGCCAGCAGCTCCGTGGCGGGGAACACTGAAGCTTTCTTT. Translated, it gives CASSSVAGNTEAFF.

The J gene is TRBJ1-1, the V gene TRBV18; D ambiguous. This CDR3 spans 15 amino acids. V lost 1 base and J lost 0, with 9 bases in between. CDR1 is KGHSH, CDR2 LQKENI, per germline. The CDR3 DNA is TGTGCCAGCTCACCACTTGCGGATATGAACACTGAAGCTTTCTTT. It encodes CASSPLADMNTEAFF.

V is TRBV11-2 and J is TRBJ2-4; 7 bases match TRBD1. CDR1 is SGHAT, CDR2 FQNNGV, per germline. The V and J ends lost 3 bases and 4 bases, in that order; junction bases with no gene match: 6. The CDR3 consists of 15 residues. The CDR3 here is CASSFWPGQKNIQYF. Written as DNA, the CDR3 is TGTGCCAGCAGCTTTTGGCCGGGACAGAAAAACATTCAGTACTTC.

J is TRBJ2-3 and V is TRBV14; D gene uncertain. Trimming took 4 bases from V and 5 from J, leaving 7 bases between them. The CDR3 spans 12 residues. Germline assignment: CDR1 SGHDN and CDR2 FVKESK. This CDR3 reads CASSRQKDTQYF. The CDR3 DNA reads as TGTGCCAGCAGCCGGCAAAAAGATACGCAGTATTTT.

The genes are TRBV6-5 and TRBJ2-1; D remains unclear. Germline loops: CDR1 MNHEY, CDR2 SVGAGI. The CDR3 covers 15 residues. Deletions cut 2 bases from V and 0 bases from J, with 8 bases between. The CDR3 sequence: CASSYSLSSYNEQFF. Written as DNA, the CDR3 is TGTGCCAGCAGTTACAGCCTGAGCTCCTACAATGAGCAGTTCTTC.

The chain is built from TRBV2 and TRBJ2-7; 7 nucleotides line up with TRBD2. V shed 9 bases, J shed 7 bases, and the junction held 12 bases outside the gene matches. Germline V gives CDR1 SNHLY, CDR2 FYNNEI. The CDR3 contains 13 residues. The chain's CDR3 is CASWGEGTGEQYF. The CDR3 DNA reads as TGTGCCAGTTGGGGGGAGGGTACGGGGGAGCAGTACTTC.

This chain joins TRBV9 and TRBJ2-2, with 8 nucleotides matching TRBD2. This CDR3 spans 14 amino acids. Per the germline V gene, CDR1 is SGDLS and CDR2 is YYNGEE. The V gene end was trimmed by 4 bases and the J gene end by 5 bases; junction bases not matched to a gene: 4. The CDR3 region is CASSQRERTGELFF. Here the CDR3 DNA reads TGTGCCAGCAGCCAGCGGGAGCGAACCGGGGAGCTGTTTTTT. The whole variable domain, filled in from reference TRBV9 and TRBJ2-2, reads DSGVTQTPKHLITATGQRVTLRCSPRSGDLSVYWYQQSLDQGLQFLIQYYNGEERAKGNILERFSAQQFPDLHSELNLSSLELGDSALYFCASSQRERTGELFFGEGSRLTVL.

The chain recombines TRBV27 with TRBJ2-3; D not certain. Germline CDR1 and CDR2: MNHEY and SMNVEV (reference sequence). The CDR3 sequence is 14 residues long. V was trimmed by 2 bases and J by 3 bases, leaving 9 bases between them. CDR3 coding DNA: TGTGCCAGCAGTTTAGGAGTAACAACAGATACGCAGTATTTT. Protein sequence: CASSLGVTTDTQYF.

J is TRBJ2-7 and V is TRBV27, with 9 bases aligning to TRBD1. This CDR3 has 15 residues. Trimming cost V 4 bases and J 0 bases; bases outside gene matches: 4. The germline gives CDR1 MNHEY, CDR2 SMNVEV (reference sequence). The CDR3, as DNA: TGTGCCAGCAGTTCCCCGGGACAGGGCTCCTACGAGCAGTACTTC. Residues: CASSSPGQGSYEQYF.

Concerning this clone itself: At one end, the junction sequence differs from germline, possibly due to a read error. CDR3 in amino acids: CASSPYRTLSTKNF. The DNA of the CDR3 is TGTGCCAGCAGCCCTTACCGGACATTAAGTACCAAGAACTTC. V and J are TRBV11-2 and TRBJ2-7; TRBD1 is a possible D gene (5 bases). CDR1 and CDR2 from the germline V gene are SGHAT and FQNNGV. This CDR3 is built from 14 residues.

The gene calls are TRBV18 and TRBJ2-1; 10 nucleotides match TRBD2. The CDR3 has 15 residues. Germline V gene lookup returns CDR1 KGHSH and CDR2 LQKENI. V lost 0 bases and J lost 5; bases outside the gene matches: 1. CDR3 protein: CASSPPSGGNNEQFF. In nucleotides, the CDR3 is TGTGCCAGCTCACCACCTAGCGGGGGGAACAATGAGCAGTTCTTC.

The genes are TRBV18 and TRBJ2-3, with D possibly TRBD1 on 5 matching bases. Germline V CDR1 and CDR2: KGHSH, LQKENI. The ends were cut back, 3 bases at V and 5 bases at J, with 9 bases in the middle. This CDR3 contains 13 residues. The chain's CDR3 is CASSPDTKDTQYF. DNA of the CDR3: TGTGCCAGCTCACCGGACACAAAAGATACGCAGTATTTT. Filled out from reference TRBV18 and TRBJ2-3, the complete variable domain reads NAGVMQNPRHLVRRRGQEARLRCSPMKGHSHVYWYRQLPEEGLKFMVYLQKENIIDESGMPKERFSAEFPKEGPSILRIQQVVRGDSAAYFCASSPDTKDTQYFGPGTRLTVL.

This chain connects TRBV2 to TRBJ1-5, with 8 bases fitting TRBD1. The CDR3 has 13 amino acids. V lost 10 bases to trimming and J lost 7 bases; unmatched junction nucleotides: 9. Germline V gives CDR1 SNHLY, CDR2 FYNNEI. This CDR3 is CAISDRVRQPQHF. The CDR3 DNA follows: TGTGCCATCTCGGACAGGGTAAGACAGCCCCAGCATTTT.